The clone carrying this TCR beta chain was detected only once. Its matching antigen is unknown. Germline values: CDR1 GTSNPN, CDR2 SVGIG (reference sequence). The trim removed 2 bases at V and 0 bases at J, leaving 6 bases unmatched. CDR3 length equals 16 residues. Method: immunoSEQ multiplex PCR; TCRdb's copy keeps in-frame clones and lacks some. Counted here are 110,000 or so clones, around 82% occurring once; the ten biggest clones make up approximately 3%. The donors were part of the validation cohort of 120 subjects. That cohort was separate from the first cohort, which comprised about 730 subjects. The data originate from a study of cytomegalovirus exposure and HLA in healthy donors. General study results and limits: More than 150 TCR beta chains were listed as cytomegalovirus-associated. Later, an analysis found that TCR clusters from the first cohort tended to co-occur in the 120 or so validation repertoires. The classifier reportedly diagnosed cytomegalovirus status with high specificity and sensitivity.

The TCR sequence derives from a woman in her late teens or twenties in good health and CMV-seronegative. J is TRBJ1-1 and V is TRBV30, with 10 bases identical to TRBD1. The sequenced sample was PBMCs. The CDR3: CAWSPDRGFLNTEAFF. CDR3 bases: TGTGCCTGGAGTCCGGACAGGGGGTTTCTGAACACTGAAGCTTTCTTT.